These 17 T cell receptor beta chains share one sample of origin, sequenced in a study of T cells in Graves' hyperthyroidism and ophthalmopathy. Template material for amplifying TCR beta CDR3 regions consisted of RNA transcripts. During a first-round RT-PCR of the TCR CDR3, the HTBI primer set was used. TCRdb re-called the multiplex PCR reads through MiXCR, storing one row per CDR3 protein. Of approximately 410,000 distinct CDR3 sequences listed, 14% to 15% are singletons. Sequencing was performed on blood. The source is a man younger than 30 with Graves' ophthalmopathy.

This clonotype has a count of ten or more. The rearrangement links TRBV12-3 or TRBV12-4 to TRBJ1-3; D remains ambiguous. The CDR3 is 18 residues long. V shed 3 bases and J shed 2 bases, with 20 bases lying between them. The CDR3 DNA reads TGTGCCAGCAGTTTGGTCCTTAGCAGCGGAGATACTGGAAACACCATATATTTT. Its protein product is CASSLVLSSGDTGNTIYF.

At least ten counts were recorded for this clonotype. This chain connects TRBV2 to TRBJ1-5; D call uncertain. This CDR3 comprises 13 residues. The V end lost 5 bases, the J end lost 7 bases, and 12 bases lay between the germline ends. The V gene's germline CDR1 is SNHLY and CDR2 FYNNEI. The CDR3 spells CASSKFEEQPQHF. CDR3 in DNA: TGTGCCAGCAGTAAGTTTGAGGAGCAGCCCCAGCATTTT.

This clonotype was observed many times. The chain employs TRBV24-1 and TRBJ2-3; D uncertain. This CDR3 contains 13 residues. Germline loops: CDR1 KGHDR, CDR2 SFDVKD. Trimming took 1 base from V and 6 from J, leaving 7 bases between them. The CDR3 DNA reads as TGTGCCACCAGTGATTTAATCTCCGATACGCAGTATTTT. Its translation: CATSDLISDTQYF.

Many counts were recorded for this clonotype. The V call is TRBV7-6, the J call TRBJ2-2; a possible D gene is TRBD1 (5 bases). The CDR3 length is 15 residues. Germline CDR1 SGHVS, CDR2 FNYEAQ. V shed 5 bases and J shed 4 bases, with 14 bases lying between them. CDR3 bases: TGTGCCAGCAGCCCTGGACAATACCCCACCGGGGAGCTGTTTTTT. Translating gives CASSPGQYPTGELFF. Using reference TRBV7-6 and TRBJ2-2 for the parts outside the CDR3, the full variable domain is GAGVSQSPRYKVTKRGQDVALRCDPISGHVSLYWYRQALGQGPEFLTYFNYEAQQDKSGLPNDRFSAERPEGSISTLTIQRTEQRDSAMYRCASSPGQYPTGELFFGEGSRLTVL.

This clonotype was detected ten times or more. The chain links TRBV10-3 to TRBJ2-1, with a weak D call TRBD2 (5 bases). Trimming cost V 3 bases and J 7 bases, with 19 bases left between them. CDR3 length: 16 residues. Germline assignment: CDR1 ENHRY and CDR2 SYGVKD. The CDR3 loop is CAISDPNRGRNNEQFF. In nucleotides, the CDR3 is TGTGCCATCAGTGACCCCAATCGCGGGCGTAATAATGAGCAGTTCTTC.

J is TRBJ2-3 and V is TRBV20-1; 8 nucleotides line up with TRBD2. V shed 0 bases, J shed 4 bases, and the junction held 9 bases outside the gene matches. Germline-derived CDR1 and CDR2 are DFQATT and SNEGSKA (reference sequence). This CDR3 region has 16 residues. In DNA form, the CDR3 reads TGCAGTGCTAGAGATTTTAGCGGGGAGGGCGCAGATACGCAGTATTTT. This translates into CSARDFSGEGADTQYF.

This clonotype was detected ten times or more. The J gene is TRBJ2-5, the V gene TRBV7-9; the D gene is possibly TRBD1 (5 bases). CDR1 and CDR2 (germline): SEHNR, FQNEAQ (reference sequence). V was clipped by 5 bases and J by 0 bases, with 10 bases between them. The CDR3 contains 14 residues. CDR3: CASSARQYQETQYF. Written as DNA, the CDR3 is TGTGCCAGCAGCGCTAGACAGTACCAAGAGACCCAGTACTTC.

The rearrangement links TRBV19 to TRBJ2-1; 15 bases agree with TRBD2. CDR1 and CDR2 (germline): LNHDA, SQIVND (reference sequence). The CDR3 runs 18 residues. V lost 3 bases, J lost 2 bases, and 5 bases stayed unmatched. The CDR3 nucleotides read TGTGCCAGTAGTATTGCGGGACTAGCGGGAGGTACCTACAATGAGCAGTTCTTC. As protein: CASSIAGLAGGTYNEQFF.

This clonotype came up many times. The V and J genes are TRBV6-1 and TRBJ2-3; 9 positions agree with TRBD2. Germline values: CDR1 MNHNS, CDR2 SASEGT. V lost 6 bases to trimming and J lost 4 bases; unmatched junction nucleotides: 2. CDR3 size: 13 residues. The CDR3 protein is CASRLAGSDTQYF. DNA for the CDR3: TGTGCCAGCAGGCTAGCGGGATCAGATACGCAGTATTTT.

The rearrangement links TRBV18 to TRBJ2-5; the D call may be TRBD1 or TRBD2 (5 bases each). V lost 6 bases to trimming and J lost 5 bases, with 16 bases between them. Germline V CDR1 and CDR2: KGHSH, LQKENI. The CDR3 covers 14 residues. This CDR3 is CASSPGRVAETQYF. CDR3 coding DNA: TGTGCCAGCTCCCCAGGGCGGGTCGCCGAGACCCAGTACTTC. Variable domain in full (rest from reference TRBV18 and TRBJ2-5): NAGVMQNPRHLVRRRGQEARLRCSPMKGHSHVYWYRQLPEEGLKFMVYLQKENIIDESGMPKERFSAEFPKEGPSILRIQQVVRGDSAAYFCASSPGRVAETQYFGPGTRLLVL.

This clonotype has at least ten counts. The chain joins TRBV27 to TRBJ1-5; TRBD1 might be the D (6 bases). V was clipped by 3 bases and J by 7 bases, with 13 bases between them. The germline CDR1 and CDR2 sequences are MNHEY and SMNVEV (reference sequence). This CDR3 spans 14 amino acids. CDR3 sequence: CASSFQGTGQPQHF. The CDR3 bases are TGTGCCAGCAGTTTTCAGGGGACGGGGCAGCCCCAGCATTTT.

For this clonotype: A much larger clone lies a single base off, so this may be a read error. This likely comes from a read error, as the CDR3 has no conserved phenylalanine or tryptophan at its end. The genes are TRBV7-6 and TRBJ1-4; D gene uncertain. The V gene's germline CDR1 is SGHVS and CDR2 FNYEAQ. With 4 bases removed from V and 0 bases from J, the gap between germline ends came to 9 bases. This CDR3 is 15 amino acids long. The CDR3 nucleotides are TGTGCCAGCAGCTCAACCATTGCAACTAATGAAAAACTGTTTCTT. As protein: CASSSTIATNEKLFL.

This chain links TRBV29-1 with TRBJ1-4; 12 nucleotides align to TRBD1. The CDR3 runs 14 residues. The V gene end was trimmed by 3 bases and the J gene end by 8 bases; junction bases not matched to a gene: 4. From germline, CDR1 is SQVTM and CDR2 ANQGSEA. The CDR3 nucleotides read TGCAGCGTTGACGCGGGACAGGGGGCCGAAAAACTGTTTTTT. This gives the protein CSVDAGQGAEKLFF.

This chain uses TRBV7-8 with TRBJ1-3; unclear D gene. The CDR3 is 14 amino acids. V lost 8 bases and J 3 bases, leaving 14 bases between the germline ends. Germline-derived CDR1 and CDR2 are SGHVS and FQNEAQ. The CDR3 nucleotides are TGTGCCAGCGGGGTCGGGAATAGTGGAAACACCATATATTTT. Amino acid sequence: CASGVGNSGNTIYF.

The chain uses TRBV25-1 and TRBJ1-4, with D perhaps matching TRBD1 (5 bases). The V gene's germline CDR1 is MGHDK and CDR2 SYGVNS. Deletions cut 4 bases from V and 8 bases from J, with 11 bases between. This CDR3 contains 13 residues. The CDR3 DNA reads TGTGCCAGCAGTGGGGGGGTCGGGGAAAAACTGTTTTTT. It yields the protein CASSGGVGEKLFF. The full variable domain, rest sourced from reference TRBV25-1 and TRBJ1-4, is EADIYQTPRYLVIGTGKKITLECSQTMGHDKMYWYQQDPGMELHLIHYSYGVNSTEKGDLSSESTVSRIRTEHFPLTLESARPSHTSQYLCASSGGVGEKLFFGSGTQLSVL.

Ten or more counts support this clonotype. V gene TRBV7-9 combines with J gene TRBJ2-7; D is perhaps TRBD1 or TRBD2 (6 bases each). The CDR3 has 14 amino acids. V was pared by 5 bases and J by 2 bases, with 13 bases between. The V gene's germline CDR1 is SEHNR and CDR2 FQNEAQ (reference sequence). The CDR3 DNA reads TGTGCCAGCAGCCCAGTAGGGGGGCCCTACGAGCAGTACTTC. This translates into CASSPVGGPYEQYF.

The table lists this clonotype with many counts. The chain uses TRBV18 and TRBJ2-1; TRBD2 matches at 10 bases. This CDR3 is 15 amino acids long. Germline CDR1 is KGHSH and CDR2 is LQKENI. Losses at the gene ends were 5 bases for V and 8 bases for J; bases not matched to a gene: 9. CDR3 sequence: CASSKAGGLFDEQFF. Here the CDR3 DNA reads TGTGCCAGCTCAAAAGCGGGGGGGCTCTTCGATGAGCAGTTCTTC.